These 14 T cell receptor beta chains were sequenced from one sample in a study of blood T cell repertoires in COVID-19. The protocol was immunoSEQ multiplex PCR, while the TCRdb copy is restricted to in-frame clones and leaves out a portion. The table lists 130,000 or so clones, around two thirds of them singletons. Sequencing used peripheral blood. Receptors were obtained from a woman in her sixties or seventies with acute or convalescent COVID-19.

The chain recombines TRBV29-1 with TRBJ1-1; the match to TRBD1 covers 8 bases. This CDR3 spans 13 amino acids. Germline V CDR1 and CDR2: SQVTM, ANQGSEA. The V gene end was trimmed by 4 bases and the J gene end by 4 bases; junction bases not matched to a gene: 5. In DNA form, the CDR3 reads TGCAGCGTTGTACAGGGGGGTAGCACTGAAGCTTTCTTT. Translated: CSVVQGGSTEAFF.

The CDR3 nucleotides are TGTGCCAGCAGTTTCTACTCCTACGAGCAGTACTTC. Translating gives CASSFYSYEQYF. The rearrangement joins TRBV28 to TRBJ2-7, with D uncertain. Trimming shortened V by 3 bases and J by 0 bases, and 3 bases separated the two germline ends. Germline V gives CDR1 MDHEN, CDR2 SYDVKM. This CDR3 comprises 12 residues.

This clone turned up a few times. The same CDR3 is also encoded by other DNA sequences in this sample. The V gene is TRBV10-1, the J gene TRBJ2-7; D is ambiguous. Trimming took 5 bases from V and 2 from J, leaving 10 bases between them. This CDR3 is built from 13 residues. Looked up from germline, CDR1 is WNHNN and CDR2 is SYGVQD (reference sequence). CDR3 DNA: TGCGCCAGCAGTTCTGGCGGTACCTACGAGCAGTACTTC. Translating gives CASSSGGTYEQYF.

A few counts support this clone. The chain joins TRBV5-1 to TRBJ2-7; D is perhaps TRBD1 (6 bases). This CDR3 has 14 residues. Germline-derived CDR1 and CDR2 are SGHRS and YFSETQ. Trimming stripped 3 bases from V and 6 bases from J, with 16 bases between. DNA of the CDR3: TGCGCCAGCAGCTCAATGGGACAAGCCCGCGAGCAGTACTTC. Encoded protein: CASSSMGQAREQYF.

This chain uses TRBV5-5 with TRBJ1-4; possibly TRBD1 for D (6 bases). The CDR3 sequence is 15 residues long. Germline V gene sequence: CDR1 SGHKS, CDR2 YYEKEE (reference sequence). V lost 1 base, J lost 7 bases, and 14 bases lay in between. CDR3 sequence: CASSLYGGHIEKLFF. CDR3 bases: TGTGCCAGCAGCTTGTACGGGGGGCATATTGAAAAACTGTTTTTT.

The rearrangement links TRBV7-9 to TRBJ2-1; D might be TRBD2 (6 bases). CDR1 is SEHNR and CDR2 is FQNEAQ in the germline V gene (reference sequence). This CDR3 region has 12 residues. The V end lost 11 bases, the J end lost 7 bases, and 15 bases lay between the germline ends. The CDR3 nucleotides read TGTGCCGGGGCCGGGAGTCAGAATGAGCAGTTCTTC. It codes for CAGAGSQNEQFF.

The rearrangement links TRBV18 to TRBJ2-5; 11 nucleotides align to TRBD2. Trimming removed 0 bases from V and 5 bases from J; junction bases left unmatched: 8. The germline gives CDR1 KGHSH, CDR2 LQKENI. This CDR3 is 17 amino acids long. The CDR3 here is CASSPPPSGGSAETQYF. CDR3 nucleotides: TGTGCCAGCTCACCACCTCCTAGCGGGGGGTCGGCGGAGACCCAGTACTTC.

The chain links TRBV5-6 to TRBJ2-5, with D possibly TRBD1 on 5 matching bases. The V end was cut by 2 bases, the J end by 5 bases, with 19 bases between. Germline-derived CDR1 and CDR2 are SGHDT and YYEEEE. This CDR3 contains 16 residues. The CDR3 region is CASSLGRGPTWETQYF. CDR3 nucleotides: TGTGCCAGCAGCTTAGGAAGGGGCCCTACCTGGGAGACCCAGTACTTC. Using reference TRBV5-6 and TRBJ2-5 for the parts outside the CDR3, the full variable domain is DAGVTQSPTHLIKTRGQQVTLRCSPKSGHDTVSWYQQALGQGPQFIFQYYEEEERQRGNFPDRFSGHQFPNYSSELNVNALLLGDSALYLCASSLGRGPTWETQYFGPGTRLLVL.

The chain employs TRBV7-2 and TRBJ2-5, with 11 bases matching TRBD1. This CDR3 is built from 15 residues. Germline values: CDR1 SGHTA, CDR2 FQGNSA. V was pared by 6 bases and J by 6 bases, with 9 bases of the junction left unmatched. The CDR3, as DNA: TGTGCCAGCAGTTTCTCGGGACAGGGGGGTCAGACCCAGTACTTC. Its protein product is CASSFSGQGGQTQYF.

The rearrangement joins TRBV7-8 to TRBJ1-1; D remains ambiguous. The CDR3 is 15 residues long. Trimming cost V 5 bases and J 1 base, with 14 bases left between them. CDR1 and CDR2 from the germline V gene are SGHVS and FQNEAQ. The CDR3 spells CASSPKRVPNTEAFF. In DNA, the CDR3 is TGTGCCAGCAGCCCCAAACGGGTTCCGAACACTGAAGCTTTCTTT.

The chain combines TRBV5-6 with TRBJ1-4; 11 nucleotides agree with TRBD1. With V trimmed by 4 bases and J by 7 bases, 6 bases remained unmatched. Germline V gene lookup returns CDR1 SGHDT and CDR2 YYEEEE. The CDR3 totals 15 residues. The CDR3, as DNA: TGTGCCAGCAGCAGTCGGACAGGGGGCGGTGAAAAACTGTTTTTT. Residues: CASSSRTGGGEKLFF.

This sequence joins TRBV19 and TRBJ2-2, with D perhaps TRBD2 (6 bases). This CDR3 is 15 amino acids long. From germline, CDR1 is LNHDA and CDR2 SQIVND (reference sequence). The V end was cut by 4 bases, the J end by 0 bases, with 9 bases between. The CDR3: CASSNRGANTGELFF. The CDR3 coding sequence is TGTGCCAGTAGTAATCGCGGGGCGAACACCGGGGAGCTGTTTTTT.

The chain has TRBV7-9 and TRBJ2-5, with 8 bases that match TRBD1. The V and J ends lost 5 bases and 4 bases, in that order; junction bases with no gene match: 9. The CDR3 loop spans 15 amino acids. CDR1 is SEHNR and CDR2 is FQNEAQ in the germline V gene (reference sequence). The CDR3 protein is CASSHGQGLGETQYF. CDR3 coding DNA: TGTGCCAGCAGCCACGGACAGGGCTTGGGAGAGACCCAGTACTTC.

CDR3 DNA: TGTGCCAGCTCACCCCCGACAGGGCTGAACACTGAAGCTTTCTTT. This translates into CASSPPTGLNTEAFF. V and J are TRBV18 and TRBJ1-1, with 7 bases lining up with TRBD1. The CDR3 has 15 residues. Germline lookup yields CDR1 KGHSH and CDR2 LQKENI. V lost 3 bases and J lost 0; bases outside the gene matches: 4.